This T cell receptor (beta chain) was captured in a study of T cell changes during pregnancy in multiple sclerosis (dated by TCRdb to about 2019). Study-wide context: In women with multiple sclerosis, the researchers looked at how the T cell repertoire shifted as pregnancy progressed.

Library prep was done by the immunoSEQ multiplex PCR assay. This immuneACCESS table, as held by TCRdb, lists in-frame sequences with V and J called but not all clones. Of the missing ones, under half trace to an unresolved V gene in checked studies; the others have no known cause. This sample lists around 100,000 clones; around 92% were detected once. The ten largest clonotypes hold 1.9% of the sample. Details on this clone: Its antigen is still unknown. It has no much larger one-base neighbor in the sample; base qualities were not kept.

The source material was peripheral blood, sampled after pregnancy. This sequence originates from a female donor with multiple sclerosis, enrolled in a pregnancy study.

The DNA is as follows: TGTGCCAGCAGGACGGGACACAATTCACCCCTCCACTTT. The encoded protein is CASRTGHNSPLHF. The chain is made from TRBV6-1 and TRBJ1-6; the D gene is perhaps TRBD1, on 6 matching bases. Per the germline V gene, MNHNS is the CDR1 and SASEGT is the CDR2. There are 13 amino acids in the CDR3, from cysteine to phenylalanine inclusive. Only the CDR3 part of the read is kept: 39 bases, read in frame from the first base. V is reduced by 6 bases and J by 7 bases, leaving a spacing of 10 bases between them.